This T cell receptor (beta chain) was recorded in a study of T cell responses to AZD1222 COVID-19 vaccine. This clone was counted a single time. Data came from immunoSEQ multiplex PCR; TCRdb stores just in-frame clones and leaves some out. The repertoire holds 100,000 or so clones, with about 86% as singletons. Germline lookup yields CDR1 SQVTM and CDR2 ANQGSEA. V gave up 5 bases and J gave up 3 bases, with 20 bases separating them. This CDR3 spans 15 amino acids. The chain employs TRBV29-1 and TRBJ2-7, with TRBD1 as a possible D gene (7 bases). The sequencing here drew on peripheral blood, taken on day 0 of AZD1222 vaccination. The receptor was isolated from an adult in good health. Written as DNA, the CDR3 is TGCAGCGTTCGGACGACAGGGTGGGGACTCTACGAGCAGTACTTC. Protein sequence: CSVRTTGWGLYEQYF.